This T cell receptor beta chain is from a study of blood T cell repertoires in COVID-19. Study-wide context: Specimens from acute and convalescent COVID-19 originated in the United States, Italy and Spain. T cells, B-cell-depleted T cells, or PBMCs provided the cDNA or gDNA that served as material.

V dropped 5 bases and J dropped 3; count of bases not matched to a gene: 4. The CDR3 extends over 14 amino acids. Germline CDR1 and CDR2: MNHEY and SMNVEV (reference sequence). Original processing methods: How many nucleated cells were present was estimated from reference gene primer amplification. Measured with immunoSEQ multiplex PCR; TCRdb has only the in-frame clones, and not every one. That table is the source of V, J and clone size, and D and trimming were worked out from the DNA. The table has over 250,000 clones, 86% seen once. This clonotype was sampled from a man between 35 and 55 years old who had recovered from COVID-19. The chain uses TRBV27 and TRBJ1-3; 7 bases map to TRBD1. The material sequenced was peripheral blood. CDR3: CASSLTGLGNTIYF. CDR3 DNA: TGTGCCAGCAGTCTGACAGGGCTTGGAAACACCATATATTTT.